The 4 T cell receptor beta chains given below trace back to one sample, sequenced in a study of control samples from healthy donors and cancer patients. Here immunoSEQ multiplex PCR was the method, and the copy in TCRdb shows in-frame clones only, minus some. The sample lists around 110,000 clones, around 89% occurring once. Sequencing used blood. The receptors were sampled from a woman in her 70s in good health.

A single count supports this clone. The chain links TRBV5-6 to TRBJ1-2; D perhaps matches TRBD1 (5 bases). CDR1 is SGHDT, CDR2 YYEEEE, per germline. V lost 3 bases and J 2 bases, leaving 17 bases between the germline ends. This CDR3 region has 16 residues. CDR3 DNA: TGTGCCAGCAGCTCACCGGCCATGGGGGGAAACTATGGCTACACCTTC. Amino acid sequence: CASSSPAMGGNYGYTF. The whole variable domain, remainder taken from reference TRBV5-6 and TRBJ1-2, is DAGVTQSPTHLIKTRGQQVTLRCSPKSGHDTVSWYQQALGQGPQFIFQYYEEEERQRGNFPDRFSGHQFPNYSSELNVNALLLGDSALYLCASSSPAMGGNYGYTFGSGTRLTVV.

J is TRBJ1-1 and V is TRBV5-1, with no clear D. The ends were cut back, 2 bases at V and 1 base at J, with 9 bases in the middle. This CDR3 contains 14 residues. Germline V gene sequence: CDR1 SGHRS, CDR2 YFSETQ. This CDR3 is CASSFDGENTEAFF. In DNA, the CDR3 is TGCGCCAGCAGCTTCGACGGCGAGAACACTGAAGCTTTCTTT. Combining the CDR3 with reference TRBV5-1 and TRBJ1-1 gives the whole variable domain KAGVTQTPRYLIKTRGQQVTLSCSPISGHRSVSWYQQTPGQGLQFLFEYFSETQRNKGNFPGRFSGRQFSNSRSEMNVSTLELGDSALYLCASSFDGENTEAFFGQGTRLTVV.

The gene calls are TRBV20-1 and TRBJ2-2; D call uncertain. Looked up from germline, CDR1 is DFQATT and CDR2 is SNEGSKA (reference sequence). This CDR3 region has 11 residues. The V end was cut by 0 bases, the J end by 5 bases, with 1 base between. CDR3 protein: CSARDTGELFF. The CDR3 DNA sequence: TGCAGTGCTAGAGATACCGGGGAGCTGTTTTTT.

This chain joins TRBV5-4 and TRBJ1-3, with 9 bases lining up with TRBD1. With V trimmed by 4 bases and J by 0 bases, 2 bases remained unmatched. The CDR3 length is 15 residues. CDR1 SGHNT and CDR2 YYREEE come from the germline V gene (reference sequence). Written as DNA, the CDR3 is TGTGCCAGCAGCAGGGACAGGGTCTCTGGAAACACCATATATTTT. Its protein is CASSRDRVSGNTIYF.